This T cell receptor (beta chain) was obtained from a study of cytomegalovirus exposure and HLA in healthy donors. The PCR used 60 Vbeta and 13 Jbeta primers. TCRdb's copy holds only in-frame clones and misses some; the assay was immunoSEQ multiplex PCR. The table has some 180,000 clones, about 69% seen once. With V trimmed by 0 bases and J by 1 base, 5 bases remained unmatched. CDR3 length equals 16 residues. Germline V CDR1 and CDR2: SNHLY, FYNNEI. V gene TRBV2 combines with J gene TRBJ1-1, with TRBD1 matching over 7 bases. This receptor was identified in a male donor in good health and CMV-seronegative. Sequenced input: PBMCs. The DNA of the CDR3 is TGTGCCAGCAGTGAAGCCTTACAGGGGTCGAACACTGAAGCTTTCTTT. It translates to CASSEALQGSNTEAFF.